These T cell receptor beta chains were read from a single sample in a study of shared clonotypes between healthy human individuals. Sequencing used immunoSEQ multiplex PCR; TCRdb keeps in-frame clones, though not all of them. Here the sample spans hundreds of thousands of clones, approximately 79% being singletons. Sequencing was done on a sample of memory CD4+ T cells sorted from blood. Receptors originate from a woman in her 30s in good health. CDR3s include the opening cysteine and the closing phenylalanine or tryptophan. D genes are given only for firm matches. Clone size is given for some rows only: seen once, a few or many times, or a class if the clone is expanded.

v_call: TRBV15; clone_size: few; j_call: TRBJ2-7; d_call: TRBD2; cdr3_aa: CATSRDLPGLAGPPYEQYF; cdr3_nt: TGTGCCACCAGCAGAGATCTGCCGGGACTAGCGGGACCTCCCTACGAGCAGTACTTC
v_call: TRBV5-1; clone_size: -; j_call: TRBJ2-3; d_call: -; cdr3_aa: CASSFTVTSSSTDTQYF; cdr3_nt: TGCGCCAGCAGCTTCACTGTAACTAGCAGTAGCACAGATACGCAGTATTTT
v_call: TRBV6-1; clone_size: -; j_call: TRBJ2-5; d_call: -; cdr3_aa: CASRWGPDKYF; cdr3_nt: TGTGCCAGCAGATGGGGACCGGACAAGTACTTC
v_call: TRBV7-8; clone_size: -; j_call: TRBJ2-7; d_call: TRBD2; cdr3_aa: CASSFRLAGAREQYF; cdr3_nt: TGTGCCAGCAGCTTTCGTCTAGCGGGGGCCAGGGAGCAGTACTTC
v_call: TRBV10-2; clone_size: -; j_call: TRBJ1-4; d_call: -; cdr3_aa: CASSQSGPSEKLFF; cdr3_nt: TGCGCCAGCAGCCAGAGCGGACCTTCTGAAAAACTGTTTTTT
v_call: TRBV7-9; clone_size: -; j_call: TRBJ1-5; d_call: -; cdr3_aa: CASSHFGRVNQPQHF; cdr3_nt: TGTGCCAGCAGCCACTTCGGCAGGGTCAATCAGCCCCAGCATTTT
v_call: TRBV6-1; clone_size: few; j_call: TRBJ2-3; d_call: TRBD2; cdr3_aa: CASRALAGWDTQYF; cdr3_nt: TGTGCCAGCAGGGCCCTAGCGGGATGGGATACGCAGTATTTT
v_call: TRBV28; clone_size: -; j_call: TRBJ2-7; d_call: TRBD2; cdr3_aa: CASASLAAGSYEQYF; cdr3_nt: TGTGCCAGCGCATCACTAGCGGCGGGCTCCTACGAGCAGTACTTC
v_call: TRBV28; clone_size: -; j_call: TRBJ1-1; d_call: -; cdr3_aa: CASSLDTVPTTEAFF; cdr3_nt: TGTGCCAGCAGTTTAGACACCGTACCAACCACTGAAGCTTTCTTT
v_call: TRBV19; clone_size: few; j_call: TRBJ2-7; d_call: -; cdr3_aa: CASSMDGRAVYEQYF; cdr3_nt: TGTGCCAGTAGTATGGATGGAAGAGCTGTTTACGAGCAGTACTTC
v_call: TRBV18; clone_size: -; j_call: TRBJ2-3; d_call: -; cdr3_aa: CASSPQQADTQYF; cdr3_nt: TGTGCCAGCTCACCACAGCAAGCAGATACGCAGTATTTT
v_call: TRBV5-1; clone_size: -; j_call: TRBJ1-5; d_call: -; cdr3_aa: CASSLVPDGNQPQHF; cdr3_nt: TGCGCCAGCAGCTTGGTCCCAGATGGAAATCAGCCCCAGCATTTT
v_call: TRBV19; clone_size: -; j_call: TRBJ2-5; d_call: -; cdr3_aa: CASSDQGGKTQYF; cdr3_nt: TGTGCCAGTAGTGATCAGGGGGGGAAGACCCAGTACTTC
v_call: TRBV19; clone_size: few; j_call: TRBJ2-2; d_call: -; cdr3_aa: CASSPQGGGELFF; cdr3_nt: TGTGCCAGTAGTCCACAGGGAGGCGGGGAGCTGTTTTTT
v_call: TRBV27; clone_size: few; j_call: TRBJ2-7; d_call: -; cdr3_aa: CASSRIGQPGYEQYF; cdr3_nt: TGTGCCAGCAGTCGAATAGGTCAACCTGGCTACGAGCAGTACTTC
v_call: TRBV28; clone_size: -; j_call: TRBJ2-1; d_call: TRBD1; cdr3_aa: CASSLGGTGGHNEQFF; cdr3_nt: TGTGCCAGCAGTTTGGGGGGGACAGGGGGCCACAATGAGCAGTTCTTC
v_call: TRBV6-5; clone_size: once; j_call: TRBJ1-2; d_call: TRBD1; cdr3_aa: CASSLLGQGAESYTF; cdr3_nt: TGTGCCAGCAGCCTTTTGGGACAGGGAGCCGAAAGTTACACCTTC
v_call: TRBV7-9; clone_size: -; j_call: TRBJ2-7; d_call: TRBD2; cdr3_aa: CASSGRDSPGLAVPYEQYF; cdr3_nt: TGTGCCAGCAGCGGACGGGACAGCCCGGGACTAGCGGTCCCCTACGAGCAGTACTTC
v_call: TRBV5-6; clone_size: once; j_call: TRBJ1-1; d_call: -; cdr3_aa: CASSQGTWGTEAFF; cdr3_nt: TGTGCCAGCAGCCAGGGGACCTGGGGAACTGAAGCTTTCTTT
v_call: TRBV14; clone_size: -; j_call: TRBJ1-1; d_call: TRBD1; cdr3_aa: CASSRDREAEAFF; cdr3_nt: TGTGCCAGCAGCCGCGACAGGGAAGCTGAAGCTTTCTTT
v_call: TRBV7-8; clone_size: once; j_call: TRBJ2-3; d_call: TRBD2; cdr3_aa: CASSAREAEDTQYF; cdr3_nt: TGTGCCAGCAGCGCGCGGGAGGCGGAAGATACGCAGTATTTT
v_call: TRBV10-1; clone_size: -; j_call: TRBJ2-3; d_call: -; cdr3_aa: CASRLSMRDTQYF; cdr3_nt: TGCGCCAGCAGGCTATCCATGAGAGATACGCAGTATTTT
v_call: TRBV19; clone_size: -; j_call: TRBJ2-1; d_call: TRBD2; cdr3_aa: CASKMREGRVNEQFF; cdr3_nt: TGTGCCAGTAAAATGCGGGAGGGCCGGGTCAATGAGCAGTTCTTC
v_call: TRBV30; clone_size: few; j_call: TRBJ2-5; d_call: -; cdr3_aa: CAWSPQGETQYF; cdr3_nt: TGTGCCTGGAGTCCCCAGGGGGAGACCCAGTACTTC
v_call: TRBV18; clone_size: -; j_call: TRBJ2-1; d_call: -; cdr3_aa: CASSPTGTGNEQFF; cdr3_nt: TGTGCCAGCTCACCAACCGGGACCGGGAATGAGCAGTTCTTC
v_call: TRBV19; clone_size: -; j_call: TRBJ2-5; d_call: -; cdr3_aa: CASSTLLGRETQYF; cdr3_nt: TGTGCCAGTAGTACGCTCTTGGGGCGGGAGACCCAGTACTTC
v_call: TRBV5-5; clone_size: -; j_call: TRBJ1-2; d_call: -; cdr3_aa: CASSYPGVSYGYTF; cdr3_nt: TGTGCCAGCAGTTACCCAGGGGTTTCCTATGGCTACACCTTC
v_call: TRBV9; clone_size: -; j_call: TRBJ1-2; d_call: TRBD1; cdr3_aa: CASSVQGEDYGYTF; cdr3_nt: TGTGCCAGCAGCGTACAGGGGGAGGACTATGGCTACACCTTC
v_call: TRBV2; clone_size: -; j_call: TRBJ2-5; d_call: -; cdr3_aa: CASEEGRETQYF; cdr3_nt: TGTGCCAGCGAGGAGGGGAGGGAGACCCAGTACTTC
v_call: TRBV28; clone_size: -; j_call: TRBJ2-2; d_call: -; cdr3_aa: CASRPRGSGELFF; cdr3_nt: TGTGCCAGCAGGCCAAGAGGATCCGGGGAGCTGTTTTTT
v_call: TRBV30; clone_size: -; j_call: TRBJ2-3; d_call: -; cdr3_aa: CAWSPPGGRDTQYF; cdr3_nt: TGTGCCTGGAGCCCGCCGGGGGGCAGAGATACGCAGTATTTT
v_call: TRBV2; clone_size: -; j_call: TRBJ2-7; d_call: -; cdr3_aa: CASSAPFFVRGSYEQYF; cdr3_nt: TGTGCCAGCAGTGCCCCTTTTTTCGTCAGGGGCTCCTACGAGCAGTACTTC
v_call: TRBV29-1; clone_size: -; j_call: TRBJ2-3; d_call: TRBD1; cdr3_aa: CSVVRQGPTDTQYF; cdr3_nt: TGCAGCGTTGTTAGACAGGGACCCACAGATACGCAGTATTTT
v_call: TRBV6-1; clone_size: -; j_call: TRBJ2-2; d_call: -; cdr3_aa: CASRRAPQGPGELFF; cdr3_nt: TGTGCCAGCAGGAGAGCCCCCCAGGGGCCCGGGGAGCTGTTTTTT
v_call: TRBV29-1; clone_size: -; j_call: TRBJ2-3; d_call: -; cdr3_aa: CSVDVQGITDTQYF; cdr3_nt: TGCAGCGTTGATGTCCAGGGAATCACAGATACGCAGTATTTT
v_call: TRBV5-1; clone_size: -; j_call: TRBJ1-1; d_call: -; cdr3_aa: CASSLNYDTSSEAFF; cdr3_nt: TGCGCCAGCAGCCTCAATTACGACACGTCGTCTGAAGCTTTCTTT
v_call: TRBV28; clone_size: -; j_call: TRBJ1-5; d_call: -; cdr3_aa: CASDNEGLFGADSNQPQHF; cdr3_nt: TGTGCCAGCGATAACGAAGGACTCTTTGGCGCCGATAGCAATCAGCCCCAGCATTTT
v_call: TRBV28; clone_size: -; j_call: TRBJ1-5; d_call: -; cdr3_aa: CASSTRQYSNQPQHF; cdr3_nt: TGTGCCAGCAGTACTCGGCAGTATAGCAATCAGCCCCAGCATTTT
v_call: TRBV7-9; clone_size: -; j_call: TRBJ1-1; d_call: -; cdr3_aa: CASSLALAGGMNTEAFF; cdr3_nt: TGTGCCAGCAGCTTAGCGCTGGCAGGCGGGATGAACACTGAAGCTTTCTTT
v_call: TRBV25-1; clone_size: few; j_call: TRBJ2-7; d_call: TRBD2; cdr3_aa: CATPLVAGVYEQYF; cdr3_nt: TGTGCCACCCCTTTGGTAGCGGGAGTGTACGAGCAGTACTTC
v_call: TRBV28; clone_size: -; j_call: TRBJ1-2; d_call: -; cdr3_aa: CASTHGGRFGQNGYTF; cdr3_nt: TGTGCCAGCACCCACGGGGGCAGATTCGGCCAGAATGGCTACACCTTC
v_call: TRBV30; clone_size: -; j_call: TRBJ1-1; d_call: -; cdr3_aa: CASYRENTEAFF; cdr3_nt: TGTGCCTCCTACAGGGAGAACACTGAAGCTTTCTTT
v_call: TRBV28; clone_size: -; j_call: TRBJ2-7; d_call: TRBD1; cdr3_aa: CASRGPGQGNEQYF; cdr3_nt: TGTGCCAGCAGGGGCCCGGGACAGGGAAACGAGCAGTACTTC
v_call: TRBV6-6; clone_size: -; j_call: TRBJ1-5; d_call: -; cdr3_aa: CASSADSYQPQHF; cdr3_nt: TGTGCCAGCAGTGCCGACAGCTATCAGCCCCAGCATTTT
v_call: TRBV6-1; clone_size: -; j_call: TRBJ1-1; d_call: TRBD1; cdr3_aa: CASSPGGWDTEAFF; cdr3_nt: TGTGCCAGCAGTCCAGGGGGCTGGGACACTGAAGCTTTCTTT
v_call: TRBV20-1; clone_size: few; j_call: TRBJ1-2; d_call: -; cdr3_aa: CSAQYGYTF; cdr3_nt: TGCAGTGCTCAATATGGCTACACCTTC
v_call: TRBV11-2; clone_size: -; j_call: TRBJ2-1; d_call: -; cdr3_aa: CASSPLGSSYNEQFF; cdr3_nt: TGTGCCAGCAGCCCACTGGGAAGCTCCTACAATGAGCAGTTCTTC
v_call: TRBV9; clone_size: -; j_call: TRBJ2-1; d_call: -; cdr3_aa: CASSGGAHNEQFF; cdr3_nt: TGTGCCAGCAGCGGAGGGGCCCACAATGAGCAGTTCTTC
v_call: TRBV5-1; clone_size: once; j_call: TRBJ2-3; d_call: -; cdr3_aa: CASSLGRQTDTQYF; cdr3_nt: TGCGCCAGCAGCTTGGGGAGACAAACAGATACGCAGTATTTT
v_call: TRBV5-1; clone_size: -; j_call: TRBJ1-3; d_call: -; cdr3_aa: CASRNSGNTIYF; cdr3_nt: TGCGCCAGCCGGAACTCTGGAAACACCATATATTTT
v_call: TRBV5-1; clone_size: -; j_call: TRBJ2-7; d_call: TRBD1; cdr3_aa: CASSPDRVPYEQYF; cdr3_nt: TGCGCCAGCAGCCCAGACAGGGTTCCCTACGAGCAGTACTTC
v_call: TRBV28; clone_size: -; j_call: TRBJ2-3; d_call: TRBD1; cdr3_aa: CASSLSQGPTDTQYF; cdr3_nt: TGTGCCAGCAGTTTATCACAGGGGCCCACAGATACGCAGTATTTT
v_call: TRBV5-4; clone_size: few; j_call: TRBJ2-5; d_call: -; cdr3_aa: CASSLGRAHQKTQYF; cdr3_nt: TGTGCCAGCAGCTTGGGGCGGGCCCACCAGAAGACCCAGTACTTC